The 25 T cell receptor beta chains listed next were all sequenced from one sample in a study of CD4+ T cells in melanoma. Profiled with immunoSEQ multiplex PCR; TCRdb holds only in-frame clones, not every one. The sample lists tens of thousands of clones, approximately 74% occurring once. The sequenced material came from tumor tissue. The receptor set was obtained from a human donor with melanoma.

This clone occurred once. The chain is built from TRBV29-1 and TRBJ2-7; the match to TRBD1 covers 7 bases. The CDR3 is 11 residues long. The V and J ends lost 4 bases and 6 bases, in that order; junction bases with no gene match: 3. Germline V CDR1 and CDR2: SQVTM, ANQGSEA. The CDR3 nucleotides read TGCAGCGTTGGGACAGGCCCCGAGCAGTACTTC. It translates to CSVGTGPEQYF.

This clone was picked up many times. This chain connects TRBV5-8 to TRBJ2-2; D gene uncertain. Germline V gene data show CDR1 as SGHTS and CDR2 as YDEGEE. This CDR3 is 12 amino acids long. V shed 3 bases and J shed 7 bases, with 7 bases lying between them. DNA of the CDR3: TGTGCCAGCAGCTGGACCCGCGGGGAGCTGTTTTTT. Translating it yields CASSWTRGELFF.

V and J are TRBV30 and TRBJ1-1; a weak D match, TRBD1 (6 bases). The V end was cut by 7 bases, the J end by 0 bases, with 9 bases between. Germline V gene data show CDR1 as GTSNPN and CDR2 as SVGIG (reference sequence). This CDR3 has 12 amino acids. This chain's CDR3 is CALQGMNTEAFF. The CDR3 DNA reads as TGTGCCTTACAGGGAATGAACACTGAAGCTTTCTTT.

The genes are TRBV6-1 and TRBJ1-5, with D perhaps TRBD1 (6 bases). The CDR3 totals 13 residues. Trimming shortened V by 4 bases and J by 7 bases, and 11 bases separated the two germline ends. CDR1 and CDR2 (germline): MNHNS, SASEGT. The CDR3 DNA reads as TGTGCCAGCAGTGTACAGGGTAGGCAGCCCCAGCATTTT. Its translation: CASSVQGRQPQHF.

The J gene is TRBJ1-2, the V gene TRBV11-2; tentatively, D is TRBD1 (6 bases). Germline CDR1 reads SGHAT; CDR2 reads FQNNGV. V dropped 1 base and J dropped 8 bases, with 14 bases sitting between them. This CDR3 has 14 amino acids. CDR3 sequence (DNA): TGTGCCAGCAGCTTAGCTCTGGGGGCGGGCGGCTACACCTTC. This gives the protein CASSLALGAGGYTF.

The chain recombines TRBV4-3 with TRBJ1-1, with D maybe TRBD1 (6 bases). CDR3 size: 13 residues. CDR1 is LGHNA and CDR2 is YSLEER in the germline V gene. Between the trimmed V and J ends, which lost 4 bases and 7 bases, there was a span of 13 bases. The CDR3, as DNA: TGCGCCAGCAGCCCCACCCCGGACAGTGAAGCTTTCTTT. Amino acids: CASSPTPDSEAFF.

The J gene is TRBJ2-7, the V gene TRBV7-8; D might be TRBD1 (5 bases). Germline CDR1 SGHVS, CDR2 FQNEAQ. CDR3 length: 12 amino acids. Trimming pared 2 bases from V and 6 bases from J, leaving 8 bases between. This CDR3 reads CASSLIGVEQYF. The CDR3 DNA sequence: TGTGCCAGCAGCTTAATAGGGGTCGAGCAGTACTTC.

This CDR3 is CASSFDPGQGGGYTF. DNA of the CDR3: TGCGCCAGCAGCTTCGATCCGGGACAGGGAGGTGGCTACACCTTC. The genes are TRBV5-1 and TRBJ1-2, with 9 bases that match TRBD1. V trimming: 2 bases; J trimming: 7 bases; junction bases outside the gene matches: 9. This CDR3 region has 15 residues. Per the germline V gene, CDR1 is SGHRS and CDR2 is YFSETQ.

V and J are TRBV7-2 and TRBJ2-2, with D possibly being TRBD1 (6 bases). Looked up from germline, CDR1 is SGHTA and CDR2 is FQGNSA. The CDR3 sequence is 12 residues long. Deletions cut 8 bases from V and 8 bases from J, with 12 bases between. CDR3 sequence (DNA): TGTGCCAGCTCCCAGGGGCTGGGGGAGCTGTTTTTT. This sequence encodes CASSQGLGELFF.

By share of the sample, this clone is medium-sized. The chain uses TRBV11-3 and TRBJ2-1; D gene unclear. This CDR3 has 13 residues. Germline CDR1 is SGHNT and CDR2 is YENEEA. The V gene lost 0 bases and the J gene lost 3 bases, with 3 bases spanning the gap. As DNA, the CDR3 is TGTGCCAGCAGCTTAGAAGGCTACAATGAGCAGTTCTTC. This codes for CASSLEGYNEQFF.

V usage is TRBV4-1 and J usage is TRBJ2-7; 14 bases map to TRBD2. V dropped 1 base and J dropped 2; count of bases not matched to a gene: 4. The CDR3 is made up of 17 amino acids. Germline CDR1 MGHRA, CDR2 YSYEKL. The CDR3 sequence is CASSQVMTSGGAYEQYF. The CDR3 DNA follows: TGCGCCAGCAGCCAAGTAATGACTAGCGGGGGGGCCTACGAGCAGTACTTC.

The chain links TRBV19 to TRBJ1-2; possibly TRBD1 for D (5 bases). Trimming took 6 bases from V and 7 from J, leaving 18 bases between them. The germline V gene has CDR1 LNHDA and CDR2 SQIVND (reference sequence). The CDR3 covers 14 residues. CDR3 in DNA: TGTGCCAGTAGCCCTAAGGACAAATTTCGTGGCTACACCTTC. Its translation is CASSPKDKFRGYTF.

The chain carries TRBV5-1 and TRBJ1-2, with 8 bases that match TRBD1. CDR1 is SGHRS, CDR2 YFSETQ, per germline. This CDR3 is 14 amino acids long. The junction had 7 bases not matched to a gene; V was cut back by 4 bases and J by 5 bases. The CDR3 nucleotides are TGCGCCAGCAGCACGACAGGGGATTGGTATGGCTACACCTTC. Protein sequence: CASSTTGDWYGYTF.

This clone was observed a few times. V and J are TRBV9 and TRBJ2-2; 10 positions match TRBD2. The CDR3 has 17 residues. V lost 1 base and J lost 1; bases outside the gene matches: 4. Looked up from germline, CDR1 is SGDLS and CDR2 is YYNGEE. In nucleotides, the CDR3 is TGTGCCAGCAGCGTATACTCTAGCGGGGGGAACACCGGGGAGCTGTTTTTT. Protein product: CASSVYSSGGNTGELFF.

J is TRBJ1-3 and V is TRBV25-1; weak D call: TRBD1 (6 bases). The CDR3 sequence is 15 residues long. Trimming took 8 bases from V and 0 from J, leaving 14 bases between them. CDR1 is MGHDK, CDR2 SYGVNS, per germline. The CDR3 spells CASHRGADSGNTIYF. The CDR3 DNA reads TGTGCCAGCCATAGGGGGGCAGACTCTGGAAACACCATATATTTT.

The chain is built from TRBV6-1 and TRBJ2-1; maybe TRBD1 (5 bases). Trimming stripped 0 bases from V and 2 bases from J, with 8 bases between. The germline CDR1 and CDR2 sequences are MNHNS and SASEGT. The CDR3 is made up of 15 amino acids. CDR3 residues: CASSEAVGPYNEQFF. In nucleotides, the CDR3 is TGTGCCAGCAGTGAAGCTGTGGGGCCCTACAATGAGCAGTTCTTC.

V is TRBV9 and J is TRBJ1-3; D gene uncertain. Germline assignment: CDR1 SGDLS and CDR2 YYNGEE. Trimming pared 0 bases from V and 0 bases from J, leaving 13 bases between. The CDR3 covers 17 residues. CDR3 bases: TGTGCCAGCAGCGTAGTTCCAGGCGCTCCCTCTGGAAACACCATATATTTT. Protein sequence: CASSVVPGAPSGNTIYF.

This sequence joins TRBV7-9 and TRBJ1-2; D is ambiguous. The germline V gene has CDR1 SEHNR and CDR2 FQNEAQ (reference sequence). V dropped 1 base and J dropped 8 bases, with 17 bases sitting between them. The CDR3 loop spans 15 amino acids. The CDR3 sequence: CASSLGGMGKDGYTF. The DNA for the CDR3 is TGTGCCAGCAGCTTAGGGGGAATGGGGAAAGACGGCTACACCTTC.

V gene TRBV5-5 combines with J gene TRBJ1-1, with D uncertain. The CDR3 runs 13 residues. The germline CDR1 and CDR2 sequences are SGHKS and YYEKEE (reference sequence). Trimming removed 0 bases from V and 1 base from J, with 4 bases in between. As DNA, the CDR3 is TGTGCCAGCAGCTTGGACCCGAACACTGAAGCTTTCTTT. The encoded protein is CASSLDPNTEAFF.

This clone has a count of ten or more. The chain links TRBV19 to TRBJ1-1; D is possibly TRBD1 (5 bases). With 8 bases removed from V and 4 bases from J, the gap between germline ends came to 17 bases. The CDR3 runs 14 residues. Germline lookup yields CDR1 LNHDA and CDR2 SQIVND (reference sequence). CDR3 protein: CASSQDGWGTEAFF. The DNA of the CDR3 is TGTGCCAGTTCACAGGACGGCTGGGGCACTGAAGCTTTCTTT.

The rearrangement joins TRBV27 to TRBJ1-5; TRBD1 matches 7 bases. The CDR3 runs to 14 residues. Looked up from germline, CDR1 is MNHEY and CDR2 is SMNVEV (reference sequence). The junction had 4 bases not matched to a gene; V was cut back by 3 bases and J by 5 bases. The CDR3 sequence is CASSFDREDQPQHF. CDR3 nucleotide sequence: TGTGCCAGCAGTTTCGACAGGGAGGATCAGCCCCAGCATTTT.

The rearrangement links TRBV7-8 to TRBJ2-2, with 14 bases fitting TRBD2. The CDR3 is made up of 15 amino acids. The V gene's germline CDR1 is SGHVS and CDR2 FQNEAQ. The V gene end was trimmed by 8 bases and the J gene end by 5 bases; junction bases not matched to a gene: 4. The CDR3 DNA reads TGTGCCAGCGGACGACTAGCGGGGGGGACCGGGGAGCTGTTTTTT. It codes for CASGRLAGGTGELFF.

The chain carries TRBV19 and TRBJ1-6; D gene uncertain. The CDR3 is made up of 15 amino acids. V was cut by 7 bases and J by 7 bases, with 17 bases left in between. From germline, CDR1 is LNHDA and CDR2 SQIVND (reference sequence). CDR3 nucleotide sequence: TGTGCCAGTAAATCGGTCCGACACGAGAATTCACCCCTCCACTTT. Translated: CASKSVRHENSPLHF.

The J gene is TRBJ1-1, the V gene TRBV30; perhaps TRBD1 as D (5 bases). Trimming shortened V by 0 bases and J by 4 bases, and 21 bases separated the two germline ends. The CDR3 contains 17 residues. CDR1 is GTSNPN, CDR2 SVGIG, per germline (reference sequence). The CDR3 DNA sequence: TGTGCCTGGAGTGTACAGGAGGACGCAAGCTTATTCACTGAAGCTTTCTTT. This gives the protein CAWSVQEDASLFTEAFF.

The V and J genes are TRBV2 and TRBJ2-5; D call uncertain. Germline CDR1 SNHLY, CDR2 FYNNEI. V lost 2 bases, J lost 2 bases, and 9 bases lay in between. The CDR3 contains 14 residues. In DNA, the CDR3 is TGTGCCAGCAGTGAAAGGGTCATACAAGAGACCCAGTACTTC. This gives the protein CASSERVIQETQYF.